What follows are 16 T cell receptor beta chains derived from one specimen sequenced in a study of tumor-infiltrating lymphocytes in primary liver carcinoma. Researchers generated TCR beta cDNA from 500 to 600 ng of total RNA, relying on a constant-region primer. ARM-PCR, slightly modified, supplied the TCR beta libraries through three nested multiplex PCR rounds. A C-beta reverse primer and TRBV1-TRBV30 forward primers served in each of the first two PCR rounds, at about 10 cycles apiece. TCRdb recomputed calls from the multiplex PCR reads with MiXCR, one row per CDR3 protein. The profile covers about 120,000 distinct CDR3 sequences, with under 70% appearing a single time and about 8% taken by the ten largest. Investigators took RNA and DNA out together from 20-30 mg of unsorted bulk tissue. Sequencing was performed on tumor-adjacent normal liver tissue. The origin of the receptors is a woman aged 60 to 75 with primary liver carcinoma and hepatitis B virus infection.

This clonotype was detected ten times or more. The chain has TRBV12-3 or TRBV12-4 and TRBJ1-1, with unresolved D. The CDR3 covers 12 residues. With 7 bases removed from V and 3 bases from J, the gap between germline ends came to 9 bases. The CDR3 DNA sequence: TGTGCCAGCACCACTCAGTACACTGAAGCTTTCTTT. Its protein product is CASTTQYTEAFF.

About this clonotype itself: Compared with germline, one end of the junction differs, possibly owing to a read error. The chain employs TRBV4-1 and TRBJ2-6; D is tentatively TRBD1 or TRBD2 (5 bases each). The CDR3 totals 19 residues. From germline, CDR1 is MGHRA and CDR2 YSYEKL. CDR3 coding DNA: TGCCCCAGCAGCCAAGTAACCGGGACGGAGTACTCTGGGGCCAACGTCCTGACTTTC. Protein: CPSSQVTGTEYSGANVLTF.

The J gene is TRBJ1-5, the V gene TRBV28; 7 bases agree with TRBD1. Trimming cost V 5 bases and J 7 bases; bases outside gene matches: 8. This CDR3 contains 14 residues. Germline V gene lookup returns CDR1 MDHEN and CDR2 SYDVKM. The CDR3 reads CASSPDREGQPQHF. The CDR3 DNA follows: TGTGCCAGCAGTCCCGACAGGGAGGGACAGCCCCAGCATTTT. Full variable domain (remainder filled in from reference TRBV28 and TRBJ1-5): DVKVTQSSRYLVKRTGEKVFLECVQDMDHENMFWYRQDPGLGLRLIYFSYDVKMKEKGDIPEGYSVSREKKERFSLILESASTNQTSMYLCASSPDREGQPQHFGDGTRLSIL.

This clonotype was recorded once. The chain employs TRBV6-1 and TRBJ2-1; TRBD1 is a possible D gene (6 bases). The germline gives CDR1 MNHNS, CDR2 SASEGT. The CDR3 runs 15 residues. The V end lost 2 bases, the J end lost 5 bases, and 13 bases lay between the germline ends. The CDR3 sequence: CASSETRGSHNEQFF. The CDR3 bases are TGTGCCAGCAGTGAAACTAGGGGGAGTCACAATGAGCAGTTCTTC.

Comments on this clonotype: One end of the junction is discordant with germline, which a read error may explain. V usage is TRBV12-3 or TRBV12-4 and J usage is TRBJ1-6; D is uncertain. The length of the CDR3 is 14 residues. The CDR3 loop is CASNLDGNNPPLHF. The CDR3 nucleotides are TGTGCCAGCAATCTCGACGGAAATAATCCACCCCTCCACTTT.

To note about this clonotype: A much larger clone lies a single base off, so this may be a read error. The chain couples TRBV4-1 to TRBJ2-7; maybe TRBD2 (5 bases). This CDR3 is built from 13 residues. CDR1 is MGHRA and CDR2 is YSYEKL in the germline V gene. CDR3: CASARAASCEQYF. The CDR3 DNA sequence: TGCGCCAGCGCCAGAGCGGCCTCCTGCGAGCAGTACTTC.

This chain links TRBV29-1 with TRBJ2-3, with D unclear. Germline lookup yields CDR1 SQVTM and CDR2 ANQGSEA. Between the trimmed V and J ends, which lost 4 bases and 4 bases, there was a span of 24 bases. CDR3 length equals 17 residues. The CDR3 sequence is CSVGLTPDGSLADTQYF. The DNA of the CDR3 is TGCAGCGTTGGGTTAACCCCGGATGGAAGCCTTGCAGATACGCAGTATTTT.

In the case of this clonotype: Compared with germline, one end of the junction differs, possibly owing to a read error. This chain connects TRBV29-1 to TRBJ2-6; tentatively, D is TRBD1 or TRBD2 (5 bases each). Germline CDR1 SQVTM, CDR2 ANQGSEA. The CDR3 has 19 amino acids. The CDR3 region is CSVEAPPGIGDTGPNVLTF. Here the CDR3 DNA reads TGCAGCGTTGAAGCCCCCCCCGGGATAGGGGATACTGGGCCCAACGTCCTGACTTTC. The complete variable domain, with remaining parts taken from reference TRBV29-1 and TRBJ2-6, reads SAVISQKPSRDICQRGTSLTIQCQVDSQVTMMFWYRQQPGQSLTLIATANQGSEATYESGFVIDKFPISRPNLTFSTLTVSNMSPEDSSIYLCSVEAPPGIGDTGPNVLTFGAGSRLTVL.

A note on this clonotype: Germline is not matched at one junction end, which may reflect a read error. The CDR3 coding sequence is TGTGCCAGCAGCCATGGAGCCCTAAACTCCAACGAGCAGTACTTC. Protein sequence: CASSHGALNSNEQYF. The chain recombines TRBV4-2 with TRBJ2-7; D remains ambiguous. The germline gives CDR1 LGHNA, CDR2 YNFKEQ. This CDR3 comprises 15 residues.

This clonotype was detected ten times or more. This rearrangement joins TRBV28 to TRBJ2-1; D ambiguous. Germline CDR1 and CDR2: MDHEN and SYDVKM. The CDR3 is made up of 15 amino acids. V lost 6 bases and J lost 4, with 16 bases in between. In DNA, the CDR3 is TGTGCCAGCAGCCGACCGTACTACCCATACAATGAGCAGTTCTTC. This codes for CASSRPYYPYNEQFF. Supplemented by reference TRBV28 and TRBJ2-1, the full variable domain reads DVKVTQSSRYLVKRTGEKVFLECVQDMDHENMFWYRQDPGLGLRLIYFSYDVKMKEKGDIPEGYSVSREKKERFSLILESASTNQTSMYLCASSRPYYPYNEQFFGPGTRLTVL.

At least ten counts were recorded for this clonotype. This chain uses TRBV6-1 with TRBJ2-7; D ambiguous. Trimming shortened V by 3 bases and J by 3 bases, and 15 bases separated the two germline ends. The CDR3 spans 15 residues. Looked up from germline, CDR1 is MNHNS and CDR2 is SASEGT. CDR3 nucleotide sequence: TGTGCCAGCAGTGACCCTCACTACTCCATCTACGAGCAGTACTTC. It yields the protein CASSDPHYSIYEQYF.

The genes are TRBV28 and TRBJ2-5; 7 nucleotides line up with TRBD1. The V segment lost 5 bases and the J segment 5 bases; nucleotides outside the gene matches: 8. The germline V gene has CDR1 MDHEN and CDR2 SYDVKM. This CDR3 comprises 14 residues. In DNA form, the CDR3 reads TGTGCCAGCAGTAGCAGACAGGGTTTGGAGACCCAGTACTTC. This encodes CASSSRQGLETQYF.

In regard to this clonotype: At one boundary the junction diverges from the germline segment, which might be a read error. The chain couples TRBV11-3 to TRBJ2-1; 11 nucleotides match TRBD1. The CDR3 is 16 residues long. Germline lookup yields CDR1 SGHNT and CDR2 YENEEA. CDR3 loop: CASNLDGQGAANEQFF. CDR3 DNA: TGTGCCAGCAACTTAGACGGACAGGGGGCGGCTAATGAGCAGTTCTTC.

With respect to this clonotype: As the CDR3 is not closed by the conserved phenylalanine or tryptophan, this likely results from a read error. The chain carries TRBV11-2 and TRBJ2-2, with a possible D match to TRBD2 (5 bases). Germline V gene sequence: CDR1 SGHAT, CDR2 FQNNGV. This CDR3 region has 16 residues. Between the trimmed V and J ends, which lost 1 base and 5 bases, there was a span of 14 bases. CDR3 residues: CASSLAIAAATGELFY. CDR3 nucleotides: TGTGCCAGCAGCTTAGCGATCGCAGCGGCGACCGGGGAGCTGTTTTAT.

Remarks on this clonotype: This could be a read error, since a much larger clone is one nucleotide away. This rearrangement joins TRBV28 to TRBJ1-1; D call uncertain. Trimming stripped 3 bases from V and 4 bases from J, with 9 bases between. Germline V gene lookup returns CDR1 MDHEN and CDR2 SYDVKM. CDR3 length: 13 residues. The CDR3 coding sequence is TGTGCCAGCAGTTTTATAGGGCCCACTGAAGCTTTCTTT. It specifies CASSFIGPTEAFF.

This clonotype appeared a few times. With a much larger clone just one base away, this may be a read error. The J gene is TRBJ2-1, the V gene TRBV29-1; perhaps TRBD2 as D (6 bases). The CDR3 contains 13 residues. Germline CDR1 SQVTM, CDR2 ANQGSEA. CDR3 coding DNA: TGCAGCGTCCAACGGGAGACCCACAATGGGCAGTTCTTC. Protein sequence: CSVQRETHNGQFF.